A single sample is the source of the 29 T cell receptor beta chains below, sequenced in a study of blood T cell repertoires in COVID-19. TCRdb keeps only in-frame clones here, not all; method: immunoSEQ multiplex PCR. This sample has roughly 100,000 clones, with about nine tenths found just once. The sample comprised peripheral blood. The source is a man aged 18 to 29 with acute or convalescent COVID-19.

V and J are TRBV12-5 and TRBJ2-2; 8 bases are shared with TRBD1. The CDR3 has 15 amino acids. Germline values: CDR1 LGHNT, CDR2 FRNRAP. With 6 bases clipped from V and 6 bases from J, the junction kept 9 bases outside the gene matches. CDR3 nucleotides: TGTGCTAGTGGCCAGGACAGGGAAATAGCCGGGGAGCTGTTTTTT. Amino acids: CASGQDREIAGELFF.

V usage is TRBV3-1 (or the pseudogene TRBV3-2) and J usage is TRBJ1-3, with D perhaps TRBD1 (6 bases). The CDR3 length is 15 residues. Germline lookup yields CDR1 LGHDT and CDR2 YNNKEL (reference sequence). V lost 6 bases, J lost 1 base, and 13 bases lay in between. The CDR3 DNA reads TGTGCCAGCAGAGGACAGACAAAATCTGGAAACACCATATATTTT. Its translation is CASRGQTKSGNTIYF.

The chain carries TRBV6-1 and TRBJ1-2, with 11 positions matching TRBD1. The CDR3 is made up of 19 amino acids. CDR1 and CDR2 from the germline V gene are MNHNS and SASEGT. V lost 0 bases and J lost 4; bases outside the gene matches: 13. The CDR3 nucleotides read TGTGCCAGCAGTGAAGCCGCGACTATCGGACAGGGGGCCCTCTATGGCTACACCTTC. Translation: CASSEAATIGQGALYGYTF.

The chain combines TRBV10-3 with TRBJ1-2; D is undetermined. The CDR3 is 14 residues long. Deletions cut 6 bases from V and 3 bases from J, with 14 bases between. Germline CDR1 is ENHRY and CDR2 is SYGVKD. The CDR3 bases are TGTGCCATCAGCCAAGCGGGGAGGGACTATGGCTACACCTTC. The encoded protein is CAISQAGRDYGYTF.

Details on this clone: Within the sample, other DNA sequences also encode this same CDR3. Written as DNA, the CDR3 is TGCGCCAGCAGCTTGGACAGGTCACAAGAGACCCAGTACTTC. This sequence encodes CASSLDRSQETQYF. The chain links TRBV5-1 to TRBJ2-5, with D tentatively TRBD1 (5 bases). The CDR3 is made up of 14 amino acids. The V gene lost 0 bases and the J gene lost 2 bases, with 8 bases spanning the gap. The germline V gene encodes CDR1 SGHRS and CDR2 YFSETQ.

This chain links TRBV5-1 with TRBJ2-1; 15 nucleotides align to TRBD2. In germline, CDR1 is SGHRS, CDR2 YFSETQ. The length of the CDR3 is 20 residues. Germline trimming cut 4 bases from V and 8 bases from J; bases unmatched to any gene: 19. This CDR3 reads CASSPVPGLAGGRWGDEQFF. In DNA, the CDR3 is TGCGCCAGCAGCCCTGTTCCGGGACTAGCGGGAGGCCGGTGGGGAGATGAGCAGTTCTTC.

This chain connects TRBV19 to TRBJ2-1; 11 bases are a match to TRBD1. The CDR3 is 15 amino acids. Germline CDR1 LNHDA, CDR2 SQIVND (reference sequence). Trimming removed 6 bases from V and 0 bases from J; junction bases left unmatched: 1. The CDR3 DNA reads TGTGCCAGTAGGGGGACAGGGGGCTCCTACAATGAGCAGTTCTTC. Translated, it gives CASRGTGGSYNEQFF.

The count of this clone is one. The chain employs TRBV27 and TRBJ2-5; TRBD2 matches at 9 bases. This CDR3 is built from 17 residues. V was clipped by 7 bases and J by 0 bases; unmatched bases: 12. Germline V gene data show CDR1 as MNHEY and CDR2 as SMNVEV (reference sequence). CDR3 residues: CASTLYGAGGDQETQYF. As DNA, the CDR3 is TGTGCCAGCACCCTTTATGGTGCGGGAGGGGACCAAGAGACCCAGTACTTC.

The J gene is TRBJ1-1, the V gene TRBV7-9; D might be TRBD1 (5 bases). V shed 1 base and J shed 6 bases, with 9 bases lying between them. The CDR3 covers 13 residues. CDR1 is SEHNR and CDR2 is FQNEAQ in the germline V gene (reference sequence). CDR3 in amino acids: CASSLGGVPEAFF. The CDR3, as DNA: TGTGCCAGCAGCTTAGGGGGCGTCCCTGAAGCTTTCTTT.

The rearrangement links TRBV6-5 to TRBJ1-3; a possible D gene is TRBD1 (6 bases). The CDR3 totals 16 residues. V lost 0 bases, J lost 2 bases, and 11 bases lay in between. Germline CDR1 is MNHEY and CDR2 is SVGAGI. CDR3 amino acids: CASSYSGARTGNTIYF. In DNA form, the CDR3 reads TGTGCCAGCAGTTACTCGGGGGCCCGAACTGGAAACACCATATATTTT.

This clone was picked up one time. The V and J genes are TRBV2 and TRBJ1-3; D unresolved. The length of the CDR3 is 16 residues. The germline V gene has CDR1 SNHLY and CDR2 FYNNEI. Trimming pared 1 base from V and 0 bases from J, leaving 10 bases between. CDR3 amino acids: CASSEGATSSGNTIYF. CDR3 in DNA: TGTGCCAGCAGTGAAGGGGCGACAAGCTCTGGAAACACCATATATTTT.

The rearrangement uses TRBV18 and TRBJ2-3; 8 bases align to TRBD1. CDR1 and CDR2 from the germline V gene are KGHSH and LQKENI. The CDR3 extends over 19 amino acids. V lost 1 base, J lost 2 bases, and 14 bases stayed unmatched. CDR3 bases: TGTGCCAGCTCACCACGACAGGGGACGACCCACTTTTACACAGATACGCAGTATTTT. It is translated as CASSPRQGTTHFYTDTQYF.

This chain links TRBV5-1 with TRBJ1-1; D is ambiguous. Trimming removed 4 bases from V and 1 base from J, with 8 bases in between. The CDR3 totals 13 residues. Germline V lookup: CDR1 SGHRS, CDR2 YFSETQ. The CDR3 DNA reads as TGCGCCAGCAGCGTCTACGGGAACACTGAAGCTTTCTTT. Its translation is CASSVYGNTEAFF.

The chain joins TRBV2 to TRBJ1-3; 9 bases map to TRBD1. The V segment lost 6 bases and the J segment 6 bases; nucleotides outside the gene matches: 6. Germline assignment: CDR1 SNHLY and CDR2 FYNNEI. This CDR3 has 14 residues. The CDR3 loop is CASSLGQGINTIYF. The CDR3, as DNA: TGTGCCAGCAGCTTAGGACAGGGGATAAACACCATATATTTT.

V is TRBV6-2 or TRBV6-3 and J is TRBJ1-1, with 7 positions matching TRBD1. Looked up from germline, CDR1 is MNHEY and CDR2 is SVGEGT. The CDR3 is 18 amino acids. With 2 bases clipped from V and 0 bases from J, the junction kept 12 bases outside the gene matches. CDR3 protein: CASSYTPDRALMNTEAFF. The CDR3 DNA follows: TGTGCCAGCAGTTACACTCCCGACAGGGCATTAATGAACACTGAAGCTTTCTTT.

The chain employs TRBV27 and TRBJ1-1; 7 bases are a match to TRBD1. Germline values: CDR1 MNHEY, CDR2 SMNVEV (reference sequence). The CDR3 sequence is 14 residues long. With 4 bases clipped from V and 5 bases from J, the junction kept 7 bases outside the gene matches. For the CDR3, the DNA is TGTGCCAGCAGTTCCCCCCTCAGGGGGACTGAAGCTTTCTTT. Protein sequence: CASSSPLRGTEAFF.

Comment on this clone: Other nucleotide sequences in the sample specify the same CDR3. CDR3 DNA sequence: TGCGCCAGCAGCTTGGCGGGAGGGACCGGGGAGCTGTTTTTT. Its protein product is CASSLAGGTGELFF. J is TRBJ2-2 and V is TRBV5-1; 8 bases align to TRBD2. Germline CDR1 is SGHRS and CDR2 is YFSETQ. The ends lost 0 bases at V and 5 bases at J; junction bases unmatched: 0. There are 14 residues in the CDR3.

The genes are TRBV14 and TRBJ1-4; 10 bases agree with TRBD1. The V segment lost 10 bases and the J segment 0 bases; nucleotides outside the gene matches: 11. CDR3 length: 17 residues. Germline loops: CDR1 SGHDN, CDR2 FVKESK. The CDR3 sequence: CATLPGQGIATNEKLFF. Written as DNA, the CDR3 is TGTGCCACCCTACCGGGACAGGGGATTGCAACTAATGAAAAACTGTTTTTT.

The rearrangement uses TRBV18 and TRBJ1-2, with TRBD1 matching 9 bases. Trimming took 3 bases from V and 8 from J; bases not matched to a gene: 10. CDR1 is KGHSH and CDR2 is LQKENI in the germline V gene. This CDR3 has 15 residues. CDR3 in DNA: TGTGCCAGCTCACCCTTCTTACAGGGGGCGGAGGGCTACACCTTC. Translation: CASSPFLQGAEGYTF.

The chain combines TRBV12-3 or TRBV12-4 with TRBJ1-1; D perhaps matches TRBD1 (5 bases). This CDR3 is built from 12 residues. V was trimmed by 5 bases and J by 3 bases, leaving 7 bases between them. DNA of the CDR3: TGTGCCAGCAGTAGACAGTACACTGAAGCTTTCTTT. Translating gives CASSRQYTEAFF.

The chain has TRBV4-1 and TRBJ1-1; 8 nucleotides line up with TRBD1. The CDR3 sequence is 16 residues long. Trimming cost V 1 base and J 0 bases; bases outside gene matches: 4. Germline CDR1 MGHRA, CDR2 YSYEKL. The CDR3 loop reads CASSQVGQGLNTEAFF. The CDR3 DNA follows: TGCGCCAGCAGCCAAGTCGGACAGGGTTTGAACACTGAAGCTTTCTTT.

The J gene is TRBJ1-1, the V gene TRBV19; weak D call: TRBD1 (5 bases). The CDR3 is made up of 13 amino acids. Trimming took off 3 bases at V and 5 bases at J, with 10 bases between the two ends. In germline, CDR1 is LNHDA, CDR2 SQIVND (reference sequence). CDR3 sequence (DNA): TGTGCCAGTAGTATCTCTCCAGGGACTGAAGCTTTCTTT. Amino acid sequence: CASSISPGTEAFF.

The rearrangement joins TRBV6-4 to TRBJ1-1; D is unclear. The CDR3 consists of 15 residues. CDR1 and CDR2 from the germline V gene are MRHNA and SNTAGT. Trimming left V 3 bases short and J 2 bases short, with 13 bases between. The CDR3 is CASSERERENTEAFF. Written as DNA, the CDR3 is TGTGCCAGCAGTGAAAGGGAGAGAGAAAACACTGAAGCTTTCTTT.

The CDR3 sequence is CASSLGGGRDTEAFF. CDR3 DNA: TGTGCCAGCAGCTTAGGAGGAGGGAGGGACACTGAAGCTTTCTTT. The chain combines TRBV7-9 with TRBJ1-1, with unresolved D. V was pared by 1 base and J by 3 bases, with 12 bases between. Germline V gene lookup returns CDR1 SEHNR and CDR2 FQNEAQ (reference sequence). CDR3 length: 15 amino acids.

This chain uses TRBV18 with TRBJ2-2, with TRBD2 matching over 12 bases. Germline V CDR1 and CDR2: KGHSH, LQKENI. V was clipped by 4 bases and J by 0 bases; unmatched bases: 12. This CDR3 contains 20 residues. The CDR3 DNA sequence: TGTGCCAGCTCACGAGTAGGACCGGGACTAGCGGGTGCGAACACCGGGGAGCTGTTTTTT. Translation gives CASSRVGPGLAGANTGELFF.

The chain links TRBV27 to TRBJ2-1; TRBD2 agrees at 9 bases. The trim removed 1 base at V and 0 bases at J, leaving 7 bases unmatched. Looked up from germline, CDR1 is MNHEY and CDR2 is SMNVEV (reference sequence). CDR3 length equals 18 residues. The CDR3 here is CASSLLGLAGFSYNEQFF. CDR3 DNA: TGTGCCAGCAGTTTATTGGGGCTAGCGGGATTCTCCTACAATGAGCAGTTCTTC.

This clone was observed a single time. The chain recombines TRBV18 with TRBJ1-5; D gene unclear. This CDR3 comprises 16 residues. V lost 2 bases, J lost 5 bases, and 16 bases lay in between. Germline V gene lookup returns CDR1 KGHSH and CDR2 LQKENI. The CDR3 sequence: CASSPMEGLGDQPQHF. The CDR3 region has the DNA TGTGCCAGCTCACCAATGGAGGGCTTAGGCGATCAGCCCCAGCATTTT.

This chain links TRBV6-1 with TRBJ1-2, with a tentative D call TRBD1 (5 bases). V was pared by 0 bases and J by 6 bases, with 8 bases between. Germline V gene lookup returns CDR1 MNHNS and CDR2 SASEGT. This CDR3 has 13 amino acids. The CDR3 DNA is TGTGCCAGCAGTGAAGCGGGGGGAGATGGCTACACCTTC. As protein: CASSEAGGDGYTF.

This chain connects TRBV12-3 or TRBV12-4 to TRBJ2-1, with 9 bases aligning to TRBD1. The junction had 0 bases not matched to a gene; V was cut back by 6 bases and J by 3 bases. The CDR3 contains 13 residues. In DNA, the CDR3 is TGTGCCAGCAGGGGACAGGGCTACAATGAGCAGTTCTTC. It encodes CASRGQGYNEQFF.